This entry describes one T cell receptor beta chain. These data belong to a study of cytomegalovirus exposure and HLA in healthy donors. 13 Jbeta primers and 60 Vbeta primers were used for the PCR. Assay: immunoSEQ multiplex PCR; the TCRdb copy retains only in-frame clones and omits some. The sample consists of around 130,000 clones, less than 85% of them appearing once. The CDR3 contains 11 residues. CDR1 LNHDA and CDR2 SQIVND come from the germline V gene (reference sequence). Trimming shortened V by 8 bases and J by 4 bases, and 6 bases separated the two germline ends. The sample was PBMCs. The chain employs TRBV19 and TRBJ2-1, with D perhaps matching TRBD1 (6 bases). The receptor comes from a man aged 40-55 years in good health and CMV-seronegative. CDR3 nucleotides: TGTGCCAGTCAGGGGTACAATGAGCAGTTCTTC. Its translation: CASQGYNEQFF.